The sequence of this TCR beta chain was determined in a study of identical twins. The study's findings and limits: There was an excess of low generation probability in the out-of-frame alpha sequences that twins shared.

This clonotype appeared a few times. Its target is not known. The CDR3 is 13 amino acids. The V gene's germline CDR1 is DFQATT and CDR2 SNEGSKA (reference sequence). The V end lost 0 bases, the J end lost 0 bases, and 3 bases lay between the germline ends. Each CDR3 protein is one row after TCRdb ran MiXCR on the 5' RACE reads. This table holds 420,000 or so distinct CDR3 sequences, around 18% found once. Sequencing was performed on naive T cells sorted from blood. The chain recombines TRBV20-1 with TRBJ2-4; the D is unclear. The source is a man aged 50 to 59 in good health. This chain's CDR3 is CSAREIAKNIQYF. In DNA, the CDR3 is TGCAGTGCTAGAGAGATAGCCAAAAACATTCAGTACTTC.